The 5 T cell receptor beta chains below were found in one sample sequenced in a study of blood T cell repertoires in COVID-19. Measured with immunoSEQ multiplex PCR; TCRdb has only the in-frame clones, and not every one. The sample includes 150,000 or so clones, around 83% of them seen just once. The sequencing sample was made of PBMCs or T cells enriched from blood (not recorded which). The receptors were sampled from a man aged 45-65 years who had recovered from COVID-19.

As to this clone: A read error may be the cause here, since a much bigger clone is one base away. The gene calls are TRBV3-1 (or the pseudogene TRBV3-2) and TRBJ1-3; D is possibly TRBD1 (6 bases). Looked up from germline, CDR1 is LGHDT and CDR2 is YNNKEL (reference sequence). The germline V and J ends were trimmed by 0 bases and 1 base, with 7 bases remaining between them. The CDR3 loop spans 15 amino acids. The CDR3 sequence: CASSQETGSGNTIYF. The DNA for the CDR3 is TGTGCCAGCAGCCAAGAAACAGGGTCTGGAAACACCATATATTTT.

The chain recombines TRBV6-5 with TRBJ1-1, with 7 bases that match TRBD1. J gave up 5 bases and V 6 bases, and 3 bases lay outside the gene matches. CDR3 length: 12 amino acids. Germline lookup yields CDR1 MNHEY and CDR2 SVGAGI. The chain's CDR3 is CASRTGVTEAFF. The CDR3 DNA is TGTGCCAGCAGAACAGGGGTTACTGAAGCTTTCTTT.

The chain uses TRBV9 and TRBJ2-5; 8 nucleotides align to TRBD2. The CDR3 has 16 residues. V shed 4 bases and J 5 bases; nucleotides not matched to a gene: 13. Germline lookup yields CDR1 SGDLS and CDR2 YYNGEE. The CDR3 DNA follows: TGTGCCAGCAGCTCGAGAGGACTAGCTAGAACCGAGACCCAGTACTTC. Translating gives CASSSRGLARTETQYF.

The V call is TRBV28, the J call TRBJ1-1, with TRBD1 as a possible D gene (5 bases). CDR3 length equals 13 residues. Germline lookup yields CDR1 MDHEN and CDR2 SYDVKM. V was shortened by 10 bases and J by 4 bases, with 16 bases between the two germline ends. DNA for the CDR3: TGTGCCATCAAAGGGGCGCTGGGCACTGAAGCTTTCTTT. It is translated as CAIKGALGTEAFF.

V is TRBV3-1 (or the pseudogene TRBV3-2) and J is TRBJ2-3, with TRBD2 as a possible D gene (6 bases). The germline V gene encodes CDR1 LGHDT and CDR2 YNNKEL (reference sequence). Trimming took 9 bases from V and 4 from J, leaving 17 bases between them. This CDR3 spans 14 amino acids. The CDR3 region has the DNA TGTGCCAGTAAGTCGTCGACGGGGGCAGATACGCAGTATTTT. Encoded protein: CASKSSTGADTQYF.